The 20 T cell receptor beta chains given below trace back to one sample, sequenced in a study of a mutant IDH1 vaccine in newly diagnosed glioma. Assay used: immunoSEQ multiplex PCR; TCRdb lists only in-frame clones, some missing. Of tens of thousands of clones in the sample, 80% to 90% were seen once. The time point was: baseline, week 1 (first vaccination visit). Documented treatment: pre-vaccination baseline after standard-of-care therapy. This material consisted of PBMCs, taken from a glioma patient treated with radiotherapy, temozolomide or both. These receptors originate from a woman aged 40-49 years with glioma.

This CDR3 reads CASHNAENTEAFF. CDR3 DNA sequence: TGCGCCAGCCACAACGCGGAGAACACTGAAGCTTTCTTT. The chain couples TRBV5-1 to TRBJ1-1; D is unresolved. The CDR3 runs 13 residues. The germline CDR1 and CDR2 sequences are SGHRS and YFSETQ. The V and J ends lost 7 bases and 1 base respectively, with 11 bases between them.

The chain joins TRBV4-1 to TRBJ2-3, with 16 bases lining up with TRBD2. Unmatched junction bases numbered 7, after V lost 6 bases and J lost 4 bases. This CDR3 region has 17 residues. Germline assignment: CDR1 MGHRA and CDR2 YSYEKL. Written as DNA, the CDR3 is TGCGCCAGCAGGCGCGCCGGGACTAGCGGGGGGGCAGATACGCAGTATTTT. It codes for CASRRAGTSGGADTQYF.

The gene calls are TRBV7-2 and TRBJ2-7; D gene uncertain. CDR1 is SGHTA, CDR2 FQGNSA, per germline. V gave up 0 bases and J gave up 0 bases, with 9 bases separating them. The CDR3 consists of 15 residues. CDR3: CASSLARPGSYEQYF. CDR3 DNA: TGTGCCAGCAGCTTAGCCCGACCCGGCTCCTACGAGCAGTACTTC.

The J gene is TRBJ2-5, the V gene TRBV7-9, with TRBD2 matching 7 bases. CDR3 length equals 17 residues. Germline V gene sequence: CDR1 SEHNR, CDR2 FQNEAQ (reference sequence). Trimming removed 4 bases from V and 2 bases from J; junction bases left unmatched: 13. The CDR3: CASSWEGRGTGQETQYF. The CDR3 DNA reads as TGTGCCAGCAGCTGGGAAGGGCGGGGGACGGGACAAGAGACCCAGTACTTC.

This chain connects TRBV29-1 to TRBJ2-7; tentatively, D is TRBD1 (6 bases). Trimming stripped 6 bases from V and 2 bases from J, with 14 bases between. From germline, CDR1 is SQVTM and CDR2 ANQGSEA. The CDR3 length is 13 residues. The CDR3 spells CSVQRDTAYEQYF. Here the CDR3 DNA reads TGCAGCGTACAACGGGACACAGCCTACGAGCAGTACTTC.

The chain combines TRBV27 with TRBJ1-1; a possible D gene is TRBD1 (5 bases). Germline V gene data show CDR1 as MNHEY and CDR2 as SMNVEV (reference sequence). The CDR3 covers 15 residues. V dropped 0 bases and J dropped 5 bases, with 13 bases sitting between them. The CDR3 bases are TGTGCCAGCAGTTTATCGGCAGCAGGGTCTACTGAAGCTTTCTTT. Its translation is CASSLSAAGSTEAFF.

The rearrangement joins TRBV6-6 to TRBJ2-5, with 9 nucleotides matching TRBD1. V lost 2 bases and J lost 7; bases outside the gene matches: 8. The CDR3 is 15 amino acids. Germline V gene lookup returns CDR1 MNHNY and CDR2 SVGAGI (reference sequence). This CDR3 reads CASSYPGTGLGTQYF. The CDR3 nucleotides are TGTGCCAGCAGTTACCCCGGGACAGGGTTAGGGACCCAGTACTTC.

This chain links TRBV7-9 with TRBJ2-2; D unclear. V was shortened by 1 base and J by 5 bases, with 2 bases between the two germline ends. The CDR3 consists of 12 residues. The germline CDR1 and CDR2 sequences are SEHNR and FQNEAQ (reference sequence). The CDR3 protein is CASSLGTGELFF. In nucleotides, the CDR3 is TGTGCCAGCAGCTTAGGGACCGGGGAGCTGTTTTTT.

The chain employs TRBV4-3 and TRBJ2-1; 10 positions match TRBD2. The ends lost 3 bases at V and 9 bases at J; junction bases unmatched: 5. Per the germline V gene, CDR1 is LGHNA and CDR2 is YSLEER. The CDR3 runs 14 residues. The CDR3 DNA sequence: TGCGCCAGCAGCCAGCCGGGGACTAGCGTTGAGCAGTTCTTC. Protein sequence: CASSQPGTSVEQFF.

V is TRBV4-1 and J is TRBJ1-2; weak D call: TRBD1 (5 bases). CDR3 size: 17 residues. V was trimmed by 0 bases and J by 3 bases, leaving 17 bases between them. Per the germline V gene, CDR1 is MGHRA and CDR2 is YSYEKL. Here the CDR3 reads CASSQDGRDQGYYGYTF. The CDR3 DNA reads as TGCGCCAGCAGCCAAGATGGGCGGGACCAGGGCTACTATGGCTACACCTTC.

The V call is TRBV7-2, the J call TRBJ2-5; 9 bases are shared with TRBD2. The CDR3 has 16 residues. The V gene's germline CDR1 is SGHTA and CDR2 FQGNSA. V lost 1 base, J lost 2 bases, and 5 bases stayed unmatched. The CDR3 coding sequence is TGTGCCAGCAGCTTAGAAGGCGGGGGGGGACAAGAGACCCAGTACTTC. Residues: CASSLEGGGGQETQYF.

V is TRBV7-2 and J is TRBJ1-2; 11 positions match TRBD1. Germline V gene data show CDR1 as SGHTA and CDR2 as FQGNSA. CDR3 length: 15 amino acids. V dropped 3 bases and J dropped 8; count of bases not matched to a gene: 8. The CDR3 nucleotides are TGTGCCAGCAGCTTTTGGACAGGGGGCGCTACGGGCTACACCTTC. Translation gives CASSFWTGGATGYTF.

This chain uses TRBV30 with TRBJ2-7; tentative D call: TRBD1 (6 bases). V was cut by 3 bases and J by 2 bases, with 17 bases left in between. CDR3 length: 15 residues. The germline V gene encodes CDR1 GTSNPN and CDR2 SVGIG (reference sequence). The CDR3 reads CAWSAGTRGTYEQYF. As DNA, the CDR3 is TGTGCCTGGAGCGCCGGGACACGGGGAACCTACGAGCAGTACTTC.

Regarding this clone: A junction boundary mismatches the germline segment, possibly from a read error. The chain employs TRBV5-1 and TRBJ2-7, with 9 bases fitting TRBD2. Germline V gene data show CDR1 as SGHRS and CDR2 as YFSETQ. This CDR3 has 12 amino acids. Here the CDR3 DNA reads TGCGCCAGCAGCCCGCGCGGGAGGGAATTCAACTTC. It specifies CASSPRGREFNF.

V gene TRBV5-1 combines with J gene TRBJ2-1, with 8 positions matching TRBD2. CDR1 is SGHRS, CDR2 YFSETQ, per germline. This CDR3 has 17 amino acids. V trimming: 2 bases; J trimming: 3 bases; junction bases outside the gene matches: 10. The CDR3 protein is CASSLGRRGGHYNEQFF. CDR3 nucleotide sequence: TGCGCCAGCAGCTTAGGACGACGGGGGGGCCACTACAATGAGCAGTTCTTC.

The CDR3 is CASSFASASYEQYF. The CDR3 DNA sequence: TGTGCCAGCAGTTTCGCAAGCGCCTCCTACGAGCAGTACTTC. The J gene is TRBJ2-7, the V gene TRBV28, with D hard to call. Trimming stripped 3 bases from V and 0 bases from J, with 9 bases between. In germline, CDR1 is MDHEN, CDR2 SYDVKM. The CDR3 spans 14 residues. The full variable domain, its missing parts supplied by reference TRBV28 and TRBJ2-7, is DVKVTQSSRYLVKRTGEKVFLECVQDMDHENMFWYRQDPGLGLRLIYFSYDVKMKEKGDIPEGYSVSREKKERFSLILESASTNQTSMYLCASSFASASYEQYFGPGTRLTVT.

This chain uses TRBV6-5 with TRBJ2-5; D is unresolved. This CDR3 contains 12 residues. CDR1 is MNHEY, CDR2 SVGAGI, per germline. The germline V and J ends were trimmed by 2 bases and 9 bases, with 10 bases remaining between them. In DNA form, the CDR3 reads TGTGCCAGCAGTTACGGCAGTAAGGCCCAGTACTTC. This codes for CASSYGSKAQYF.

V is TRBV30 and J is TRBJ2-7; TRBD2 matches at 7 bases. The CDR3 runs 14 residues. J was trimmed by 3 bases and V by 0 bases; bases with no gene match: 5. Germline CDR1 is GTSNPN and CDR2 is SVGIG (reference sequence). CDR3 bases: TGTGCCTGGAGTGTCTCGGCGGGAGTCTACGAGCAGTACTTC. As protein: CAWSVSAGVYEQYF.

This chain connects TRBV29-1 to TRBJ1-1, with D perhaps matching TRBD1 (5 bases). The germline V gene has CDR1 SQVTM and CDR2 ANQGSEA. Trimming pared 6 bases from V and 7 bases from J, leaving 12 bases between. The CDR3 consists of 11 residues. For the CDR3, the DNA is TGCAGCGTCCTCCCCGGGGGTGAAGCTTTCTTT. Translation: CSVLPGGEAFF.

The V and J genes are TRBV30 and TRBJ1-2; D gene unclear. Germline V CDR1 and CDR2: GTSNPN, SVGIG (reference sequence). This CDR3 is built from 12 residues. V lost 3 bases to trimming and J lost 5 bases, with 10 bases between them. The CDR3: CAWSATGYGYTF. The CDR3 nucleotides read TGTGCCTGGAGCGCGACGGGGTATGGCTACACCTTC.